Sequencing of this TCR beta chain was carried out in a study of Graves' ophthalmopathy and Graves' hyperthyroidism. Findings and limits, study-wide: For separating ophthalmopathy from stable hyperthyroidism, a 13-signature model gave approximately 90% sensitivity and 75% to 83% specificity. Blood shared most expanded thyroid clonotypes above 0.001 frequency.

V was clipped by 0 bases and J by 3 bases; unmatched bases: 4. CDR3 size: 15 residues. CDR1 and CDR2 (germline): SGHRS, YFSETQ. RNA transcripts served as template for amplifying TCR beta CDR3 sequences. Scientists carried out first-round RT-PCR using HTBI primers and then a second-round multiplex PCR. TCRdb independently ran MiXCR on the multiplex PCR reads; one entry per CDR3 protein. The table lists about 380,000 distinct CDR3 sequences, approximately 15% of them singletons. The table lists this clonotype with many counts. Its antigen is not known. Recruitment covered hyperthyroidism patients aged 18 to 65 whose new diagnosis was of under 2 months' duration.

The source material was peripheral blood. The source of this sequence is a woman under 30 with stable Graves' hyperthyroidism. The rearrangement joins TRBV5-1 to TRBJ2-7, with 9 bases aligning to TRBD1. Here the CDR3 DNA reads TGCGCCAGCAGCTTGGGGGGGACAGGGATCTACGAGCAGTACTTC. Its translation: CASSLGGTGIYEQYF.